This section outlines one T cell receptor (beta chain) sequence together with its context. What it binds is unknown. This table comes from immunoSEQ multiplex PCR, and its TCRdb copy is limited to in-frame clones, with some not included. The repertoire holds roughly 150,000 clones, with 80% to 95% as singletons. The data were taken from a study of T cell responses to AZD1222 COVID-19 vaccine. Findings of the study overall: The number of AZD1222 recipients seropositive at baseline was only 5 to 7. CD4 TCRs associated with vaccination spanned spike, dominating at 160-218 and 743-854.

The junction had 4 bases not matched to a gene; V was cut back by 3 bases and J by 4 bases. The germline V gene has CDR1 SGDLS and CDR2 YYNGEE. This CDR3 has 14 amino acids. Pooled in the analysis were second doses at about 4 or about 12 weeks. This specimen was peripheral blood, taken 28 days after the second AZD1222 dose. This sequence originates from an adult who received the AZD1222 COVID-19 vaccine. J is TRBJ2-5 and V is TRBV9; 9 bases are a match to TRBD2. The CDR3 DNA sequence: TGTGCCAGCAGCGGTAGCGGGAGTGCAGAGACCCAGTACTTC. This encodes CASSGSGSAETQYF. Full variable domain (missing parts from reference TRBV9 and TRBJ2-5): DSGVTQTPKHLITATGQRVTLRCSPRSGDLSVYWYQQSLDQGLQFLIQYYNGEERAKGNILERFSAQQFPDLHSELNLSSLELGDSALYFCASSGSGSAETQYFGPGTRLLVL.